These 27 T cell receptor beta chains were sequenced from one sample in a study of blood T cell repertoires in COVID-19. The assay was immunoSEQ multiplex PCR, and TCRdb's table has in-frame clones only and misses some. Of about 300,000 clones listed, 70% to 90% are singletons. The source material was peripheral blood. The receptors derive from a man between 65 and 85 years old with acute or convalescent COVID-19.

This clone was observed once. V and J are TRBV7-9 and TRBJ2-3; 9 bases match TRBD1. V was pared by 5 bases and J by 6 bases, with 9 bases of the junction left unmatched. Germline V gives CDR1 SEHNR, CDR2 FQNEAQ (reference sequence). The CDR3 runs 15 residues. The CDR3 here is CASSPTDRGGDTQYF. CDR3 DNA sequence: TGTGCCAGCAGCCCAACGGACAGGGGCGGGGATACGCAGTATTTT.

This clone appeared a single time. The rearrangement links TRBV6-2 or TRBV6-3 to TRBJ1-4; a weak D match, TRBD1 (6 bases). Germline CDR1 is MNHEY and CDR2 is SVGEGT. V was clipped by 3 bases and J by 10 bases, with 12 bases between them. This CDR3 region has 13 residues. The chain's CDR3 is CASSYLPDRKLFF. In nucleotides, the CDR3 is TGTGCCAGCAGTTATCTACCGGACAGAAAACTGTTTTTT.

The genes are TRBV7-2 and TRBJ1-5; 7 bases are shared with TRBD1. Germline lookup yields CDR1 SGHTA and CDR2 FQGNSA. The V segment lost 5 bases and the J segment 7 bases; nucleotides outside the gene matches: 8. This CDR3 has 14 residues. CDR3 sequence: CASSLTGPGQPQHF. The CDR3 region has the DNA TGTGCCAGCAGCCTGACAGGGCCTGGCCAGCCCCAGCATTTT.

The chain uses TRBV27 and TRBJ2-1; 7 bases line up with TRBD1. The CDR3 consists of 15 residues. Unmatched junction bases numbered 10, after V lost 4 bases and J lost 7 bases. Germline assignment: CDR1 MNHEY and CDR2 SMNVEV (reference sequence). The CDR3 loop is CASSSPDRVWNEQFF. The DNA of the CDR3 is TGTGCCAGCAGTTCCCCCGACAGGGTATGGAATGAGCAGTTCTTC.

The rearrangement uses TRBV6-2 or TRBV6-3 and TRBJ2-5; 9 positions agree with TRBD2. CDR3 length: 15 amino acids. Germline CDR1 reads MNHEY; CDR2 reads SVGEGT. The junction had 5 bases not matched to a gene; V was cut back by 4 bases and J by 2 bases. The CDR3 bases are TGTGCCAGCAGTTCCGGGACTAGCCTACAAGAGACCCAGTACTTC. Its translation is CASSSGTSLQETQYF.

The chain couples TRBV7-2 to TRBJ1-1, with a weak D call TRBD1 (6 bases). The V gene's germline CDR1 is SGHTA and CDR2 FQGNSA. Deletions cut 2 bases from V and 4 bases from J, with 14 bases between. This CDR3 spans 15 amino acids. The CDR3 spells CASSLSRDIVTEAFF. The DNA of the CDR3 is TGTGCCAGCAGCTTAAGCCGGGACATTGTCACTGAAGCTTTCTTT.

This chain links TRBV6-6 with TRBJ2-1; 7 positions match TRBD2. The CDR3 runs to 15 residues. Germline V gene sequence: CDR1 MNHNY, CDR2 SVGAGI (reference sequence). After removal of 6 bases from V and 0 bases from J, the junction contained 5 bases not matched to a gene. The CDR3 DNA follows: TGTGCCAGCAGACAAGGCGGGAGCTCCTACAATGAGCAGTTCTTC. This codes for CASRQGGSSYNEQFF.

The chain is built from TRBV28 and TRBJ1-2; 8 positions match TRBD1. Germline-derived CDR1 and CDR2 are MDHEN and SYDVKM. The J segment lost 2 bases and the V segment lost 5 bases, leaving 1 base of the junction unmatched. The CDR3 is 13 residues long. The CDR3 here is CASSRDRNYGYTF. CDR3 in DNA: TGTGCCAGCAGTCGGGACAGGAACTATGGCTACACCTTC.

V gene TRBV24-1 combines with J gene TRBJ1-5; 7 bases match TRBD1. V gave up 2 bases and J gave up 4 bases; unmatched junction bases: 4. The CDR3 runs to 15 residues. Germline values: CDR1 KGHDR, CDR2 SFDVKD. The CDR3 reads CATSDSGTDNQPQHF. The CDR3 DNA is TGTGCCACCAGTGATTCCGGGACAGATAATCAGCCCCAGCATTTT.

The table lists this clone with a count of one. The CDR3, as DNA: TGTGCCAGCAGCGCCCTCGGCGGGGCCGGAGAGACCCAGTACTTC. This gives the protein CASSALGGAGETQYF. The chain has TRBV9 and TRBJ2-5, with a possible D match to TRBD2 (6 bases). There are 15 residues in the CDR3. Deletions cut 3 bases from V and 4 bases from J, with 16 bases between. Germline CDR1 and CDR2: SGDLS and YYNGEE.

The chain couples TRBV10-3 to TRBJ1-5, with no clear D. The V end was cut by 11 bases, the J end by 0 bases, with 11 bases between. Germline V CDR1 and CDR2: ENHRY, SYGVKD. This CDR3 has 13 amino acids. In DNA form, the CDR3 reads TGTGCCGCGGGCCAAAATAGCAATCAGCCCCAGCATTTT. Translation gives CAAGQNSNQPQHF.

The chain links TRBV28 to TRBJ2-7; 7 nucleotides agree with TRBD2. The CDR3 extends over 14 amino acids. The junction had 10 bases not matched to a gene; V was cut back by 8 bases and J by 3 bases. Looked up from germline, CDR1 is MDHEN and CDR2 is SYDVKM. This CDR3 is CASQGRASGYEQYF. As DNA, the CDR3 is TGTGCCAGCCAAGGAAGGGCTAGCGGCTACGAGCAGTACTTC.

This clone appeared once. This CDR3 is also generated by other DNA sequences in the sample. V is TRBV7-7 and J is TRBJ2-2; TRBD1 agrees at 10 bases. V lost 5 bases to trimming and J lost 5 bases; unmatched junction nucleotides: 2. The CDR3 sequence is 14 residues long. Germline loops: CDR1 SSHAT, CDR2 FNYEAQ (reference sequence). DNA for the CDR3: TGTGCCAGCAGCCTGGGACAGGGGACCGGGGAGCTGTTTTTT. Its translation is CASSLGQGTGELFF. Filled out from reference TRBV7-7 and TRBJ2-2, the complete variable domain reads GAGVSQSPRYKVTKRGQDVTLRCDPISSHATLYWYQQALGQGPEFLTYFNYEAQPDKSGLPSDRFSAERPEGSISTLTIQRTEQRDSAMYRCASSLGQGTGELFFGEGSRLTVL.

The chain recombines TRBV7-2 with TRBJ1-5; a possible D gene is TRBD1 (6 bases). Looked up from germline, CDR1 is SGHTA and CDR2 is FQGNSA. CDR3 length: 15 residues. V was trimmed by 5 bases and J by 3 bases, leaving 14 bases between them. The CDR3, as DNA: TGTGCCAGCAGCGGCAGAGGGGGACCCAATCAGCCCCAGCATTTT. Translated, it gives CASSGRGGPNQPQHF. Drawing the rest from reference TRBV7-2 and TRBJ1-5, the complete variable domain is GAGVSQSPSNKVTEKGKDVELRCDPISGHTALYWYRQSLGQGLEFLIYFQGNSAPDKSGLPSDRFSAERTGGSVSTLTIQRTQQEDSAVYLCASSGRGGPNQPQHFGDGTRLSIL.

The CDR3 DNA sequence: TGCAGCGCTACGGACTGGGGAAATGAGGGCAAAAACATTCAGTACTTC. Translating it yields CSATDWGNEGKNIQYF. This sequence joins TRBV29-1 and TRBJ2-4; perhaps TRBD2 as D (5 bases). Trimming removed 7 bases from V and 3 bases from J, with 22 bases in between. This CDR3 spans 16 amino acids. CDR1 and CDR2 from the germline V gene are SQVTM and ANQGSEA.

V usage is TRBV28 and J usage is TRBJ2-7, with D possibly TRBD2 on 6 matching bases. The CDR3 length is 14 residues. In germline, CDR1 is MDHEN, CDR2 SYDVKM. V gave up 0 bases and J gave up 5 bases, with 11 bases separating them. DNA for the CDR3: TGTGCCAGCAGTTTATGGGGGGGATACGACGAGCAGTACTTC. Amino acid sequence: CASSLWGGYDEQYF.

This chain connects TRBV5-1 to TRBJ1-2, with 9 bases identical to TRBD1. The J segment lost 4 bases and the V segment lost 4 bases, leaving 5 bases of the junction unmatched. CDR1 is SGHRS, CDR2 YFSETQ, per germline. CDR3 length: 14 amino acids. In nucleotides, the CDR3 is TGCGCCAGCAGCAGCCAGACAGGGGGCTATGGCTACACCTTC. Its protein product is CASSSQTGGYGYTF.

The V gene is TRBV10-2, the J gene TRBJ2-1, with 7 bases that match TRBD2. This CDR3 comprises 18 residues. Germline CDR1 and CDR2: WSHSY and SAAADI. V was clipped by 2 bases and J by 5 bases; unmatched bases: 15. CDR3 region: CASSERRSTSLEHNEQFF. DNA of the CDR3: TGCGCCAGCAGTGAGCGCCGCTCGACTAGCTTGGAACACAATGAGCAGTTCTTC.

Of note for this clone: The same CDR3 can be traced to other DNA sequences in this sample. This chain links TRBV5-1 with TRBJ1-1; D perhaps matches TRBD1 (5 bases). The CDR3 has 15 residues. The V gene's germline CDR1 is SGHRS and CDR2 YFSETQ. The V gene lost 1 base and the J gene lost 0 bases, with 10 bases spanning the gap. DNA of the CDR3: TGCGCCAGCAGCTTGACAGGCGGAATGAACACTGAAGCTTTCTTT. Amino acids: CASSLTGGMNTEAFF.

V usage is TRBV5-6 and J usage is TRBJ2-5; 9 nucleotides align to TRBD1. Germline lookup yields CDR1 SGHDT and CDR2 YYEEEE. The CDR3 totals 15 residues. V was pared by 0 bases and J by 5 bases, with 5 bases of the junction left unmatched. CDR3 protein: CASSLVQGAQETQYF. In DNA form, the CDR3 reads TGTGCCAGCAGCTTGGTACAGGGGGCGCAGGAGACCCAGTACTTC.

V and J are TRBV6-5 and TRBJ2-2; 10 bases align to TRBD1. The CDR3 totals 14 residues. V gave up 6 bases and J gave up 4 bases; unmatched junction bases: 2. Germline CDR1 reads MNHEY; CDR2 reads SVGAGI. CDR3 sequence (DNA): TGTGCCAGCAGCTGGACAGGGGGCACCGGGGAGCTGTTTTTT. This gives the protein CASSWTGGTGELFF.

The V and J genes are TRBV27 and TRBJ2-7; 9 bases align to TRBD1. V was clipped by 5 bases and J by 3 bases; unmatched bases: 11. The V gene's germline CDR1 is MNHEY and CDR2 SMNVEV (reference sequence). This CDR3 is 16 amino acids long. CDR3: CASSPFLDRGDYEQYF. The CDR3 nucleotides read TGTGCCAGCAGTCCGTTCTTGGACAGGGGAGACTACGAGCAGTACTTC.

The DNA for the CDR3 is TGTGCCAGCAGTTACCAGGCCCAGGGAAATGAGCAGTTCTTC. Translation: CASSYQAQGNEQFF. The chain is built from TRBV6-2 or TRBV6-3 and TRBJ2-1; a possible D gene is TRBD1 (5 bases). Looked up from germline, CDR1 is MNHEY and CDR2 is SVGEGT. Trimming removed 2 bases from V and 7 bases from J, with 12 bases in between. CDR3 length: 14 amino acids.

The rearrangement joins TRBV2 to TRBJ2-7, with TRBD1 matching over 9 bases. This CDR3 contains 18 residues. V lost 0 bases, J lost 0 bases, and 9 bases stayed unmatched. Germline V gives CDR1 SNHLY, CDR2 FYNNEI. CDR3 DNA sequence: TGTGCCAGCAGTGAAGCAGGGACAGGGACCCTGGGCTCCTACGAGCAGTACTTC. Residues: CASSEAGTGTLGSYEQYF.

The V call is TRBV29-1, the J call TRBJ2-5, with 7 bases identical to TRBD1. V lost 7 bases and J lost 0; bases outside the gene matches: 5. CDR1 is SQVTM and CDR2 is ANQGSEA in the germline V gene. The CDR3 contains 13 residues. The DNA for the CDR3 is TGCAGCGCTTACCAGGGGGACCAAGAGACCCAGTACTTC. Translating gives CSAYQGDQETQYF. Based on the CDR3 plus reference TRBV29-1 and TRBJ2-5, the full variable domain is SAVISQKPSRDICQRGTSLTIQCQVDSQVTMMFWYRQQPGQSLTLIATANQGSEATYESGFVIDKFPISRPNLTFSTLTVSNMSPEDSSIYLCSAYQGDQETQYFGPGTRLLVL.

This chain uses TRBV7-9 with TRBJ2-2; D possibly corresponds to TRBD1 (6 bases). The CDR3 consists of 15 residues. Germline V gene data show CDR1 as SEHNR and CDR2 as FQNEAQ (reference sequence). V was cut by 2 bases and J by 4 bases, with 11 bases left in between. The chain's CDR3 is CASSLSGGGTGELFF. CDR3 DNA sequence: TGTGCCAGCAGCTTAAGTGGGGGCGGCACCGGGGAGCTGTTTTTT.

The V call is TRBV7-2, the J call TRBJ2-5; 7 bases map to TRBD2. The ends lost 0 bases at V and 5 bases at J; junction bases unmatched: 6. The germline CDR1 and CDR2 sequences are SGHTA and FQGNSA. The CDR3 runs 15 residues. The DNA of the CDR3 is TGTGCCAGCAGCTTAGCGCGGGGGATAGGGGAGACCCAGTACTTC. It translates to CASSLARGIGETQYF.